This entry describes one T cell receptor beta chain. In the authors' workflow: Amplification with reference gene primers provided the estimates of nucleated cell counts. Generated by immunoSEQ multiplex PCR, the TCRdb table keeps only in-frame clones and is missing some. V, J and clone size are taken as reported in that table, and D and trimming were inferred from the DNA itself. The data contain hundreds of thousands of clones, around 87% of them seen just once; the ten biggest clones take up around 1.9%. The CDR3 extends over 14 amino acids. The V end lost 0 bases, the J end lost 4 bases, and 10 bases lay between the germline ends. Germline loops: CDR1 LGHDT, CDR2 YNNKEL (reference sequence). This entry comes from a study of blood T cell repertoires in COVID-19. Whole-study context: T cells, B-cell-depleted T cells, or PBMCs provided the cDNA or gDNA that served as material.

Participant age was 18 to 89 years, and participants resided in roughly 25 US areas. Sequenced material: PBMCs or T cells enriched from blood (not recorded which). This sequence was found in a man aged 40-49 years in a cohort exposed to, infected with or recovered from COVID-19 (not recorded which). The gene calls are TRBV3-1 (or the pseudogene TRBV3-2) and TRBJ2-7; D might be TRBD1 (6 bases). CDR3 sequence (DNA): TGTGCCAGCAGCCAAGATGTCAGGGGATACGAGCAGTACTTC. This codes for CASSQDVRGYEQYF.